These 26 T cell receptor beta chains share one sample of origin, sequenced in a study of shared clonotypes between healthy human individuals. CD8 cells regarded as naive lacked CD45RO, were positively chosen for CCR7, and omitted terminally differentiated effector memory CD45RA+ cells. The protocol was immunoSEQ multiplex PCR, while the TCRdb copy is restricted to in-frame clones and leaves out a portion. The sample consists of millions of clones, 85% to 95% of them appearing once. Source material: naive CD8+ T cells from PBMCs. The receptors derive from a man in his late teens or twenties in good health. Some clones in this sample may be carry-over from other donors' samples.

The chain is built from TRBV7-9 and TRBJ2-5, with TRBD2 matching 7 bases. V lost 5 bases and J lost 4; bases outside the gene matches: 7. From germline, CDR1 is SEHNR and CDR2 FQNEAQ (reference sequence). The CDR3 runs 14 residues. Here the CDR3 reads CASSLGGFLETQYF. CDR3 bases: TGTGCCAGCAGCCTCGGGGGGTTCTTAGAGACCCAGTACTTC.

The rearrangement joins TRBV27 to TRBJ1-4, with 7 bases fitting TRBD1. Germline trimming cut 4 bases from V and 3 bases from J; bases unmatched to any gene: 5. The CDR3 is made up of 15 amino acids. CDR1 and CDR2 from the germline V gene are MNHEY and SMNVEV (reference sequence). CDR3 bases: TGTGCCAGCAGTTCAAGGGACAGTCCTAATGAAAAACTGTTTTTT. This sequence encodes CASSSRDSPNEKLFF.

The CDR3 sequence: CASSPTEAGHNEQFF. CDR3 coding DNA: TGCGCCAGCAGCCCCACCGAAGCGGGGCACAATGAGCAGTTCTTC. The rearrangement links TRBV4-1 to TRBJ2-1; 7 positions match TRBD2. Germline loops: CDR1 MGHRA, CDR2 YSYEKL. J gave up 5 bases and V 4 bases, and 8 bases lay outside the gene matches. The CDR3 contains 15 residues.

CDR3 bases: TGTGCCAGTAGTATTATAGGCTCGGTGAACACTGAAGCTTTCTTT. It codes for CASSIIGSVNTEAFF. The V gene is TRBV19, the J gene TRBJ1-1; the D is unclear. Between the trimmed V and J ends, which lost 3 bases and 0 bases, there was a span of 11 bases. The germline V gene encodes CDR1 LNHDA and CDR2 SQIVND (reference sequence). The CDR3 is made up of 15 amino acids.

This clone came up once. This rearrangement joins TRBV7-9 to TRBJ2-1, with 9 bases identical to TRBD2. Germline V CDR1 and CDR2: SEHNR, FQNEAQ (reference sequence). V trimming: 3 bases; J trimming: 9 bases; junction bases outside the gene matches: 9. The CDR3 is 15 amino acids. The CDR3 DNA follows: TGTGCCAGCAGCTTTGGCCTAGCGGGAACAGTTGAGCAGTTCTTC. It encodes CASSFGLAGTVEQFF.

The V gene is TRBV6-5, the J gene TRBJ1-5; D call uncertain. V was clipped by 6 bases and J by 4 bases, with 16 bases between them. The CDR3 loop spans 15 amino acids. CDR1 MNHEY and CDR2 SVGAGI come from the germline V gene. The CDR3 coding sequence is TGTGCCAGCAGCTCCGGCCTGCTTAATAATCAGCCCCAGCATTTT. Amino acid sequence: CASSSGLLNNQPQHF.

This chain links TRBV6-5 with TRBJ1-2, with D unclear. The CDR3 consists of 11 residues. Germline assignment: CDR1 MNHEY and CDR2 SVGAGI. V was shortened by 2 bases and J by 14 bases, with 12 bases between the two germline ends. The CDR3 spells CASSYMGLFTF. The DNA for the CDR3 is TGTGCCAGCAGTTACATGGGTCTATTTACCTTC.

The chain links TRBV6-5 to TRBJ2-7; weak D call: TRBD1 (5 bases). Germline V gene sequence: CDR1 MNHEY, CDR2 SVGAGI. The CDR3 extends over 16 amino acids. V lost 0 bases and J lost 2, with 14 bases in between. This CDR3 reads CASSYSIGLGPYEQYF. For the CDR3, the DNA is TGTGCCAGCAGTTACTCGATAGGGTTGGGGCCCTACGAGCAGTACTTC.

V gene TRBV7-9 combines with J gene TRBJ2-1, with D perhaps given as TRBD1 or TRBD2 (5 bases each). This CDR3 spans 16 amino acids. V was cut by 3 bases and J by 0 bases, with 12 bases left in between. The germline V gene encodes CDR1 SEHNR and CDR2 FQNEAQ (reference sequence). The CDR3 protein is CASSFYRGNSYNEQFF. The CDR3 bases are TGTGCCAGCAGCTTTTACCGGGGCAACTCCTACAATGAGCAGTTCTTC.

The genes are TRBV28 and TRBJ2-1; D remains ambiguous. This CDR3 spans 15 amino acids. V was clipped by 8 bases and J by 6 bases, with 20 bases between them. CDR1 MDHEN and CDR2 SYDVKM come from the germline V gene. The CDR3 nucleotides are TGTGCCAGCCGATCCGCAGCTATTTTTTCCAATGAGCAGTTCTTC. Its protein product is CASRSAAIFSNEQFF.

This clone was detected a few times. The V and J genes are TRBV19 and TRBJ1-2, with TRBD1 as a possible D gene (5 bases). Trimming took 5 bases from V and 8 from J, leaving 15 bases between them. Germline CDR1 LNHDA, CDR2 SQIVND (reference sequence). The length of the CDR3 is 13 residues. The CDR3 nucleotides read TGTGCCAGTAGTGACCTCGGCTGGGGCGGCTACACCTTC. Amino acids: CASSDLGWGGYTF.

Here the CDR3 DNA reads TGTGCCAGCAGTTTAGGCTATAGCGGGAGATCCCAAGAGACCCAGTACTTC. Encoded protein: CASSLGYSGRSQETQYF. The V call is TRBV28, the J call TRBJ2-5; 9 bases are a match to TRBD2. Germline trimming cut 2 bases from V and 1 base from J; bases unmatched to any gene: 8. Per germline, CDR1 MDHEN and CDR2 SYDVKM. The CDR3 has 17 amino acids.

The rearrangement links TRBV2 to TRBJ2-7, with TRBD1 identical over 8 bases. CDR3 size: 15 residues. Germline values: CDR1 SNHLY, CDR2 FYNNEI. J was trimmed by 1 base and V by 6 bases; bases with no gene match: 8. Here the CDR3 DNA reads TGTGCCAGCAGACGAGGACAGGGCAATTCCTACGAGCAGTACTTC. Amino acid sequence: CASRRGQGNSYEQYF.

V is TRBV27 and J is TRBJ2-3; D is ambiguous. CDR1 and CDR2 (germline): MNHEY, SMNVEV (reference sequence). The length of the CDR3 is 16 residues. V lost 5 bases and J 5 bases, leaving 20 bases between the germline ends. CDR3: CASSIYRVRAGDTQYF. CDR3 DNA sequence: TGTGCCAGCAGTATTTATCGAGTGAGAGCCGGAGATACGCAGTATTTT.

This clone has just a few counts. The chain couples TRBV4-3 to TRBJ1-1; D remains unclear. CDR3 length equals 13 residues. Germline lookup yields CDR1 LGHNA and CDR2 YSLEER. The V end was cut by 0 bases, the J end by 1 base, with 3 bases between. Written as DNA, the CDR3 is TGCGCCAGCAGCCAAGAACAGAACACTGAAGCTTTCTTT. The encoded protein is CASSQEQNTEAFF.

CDR3 loop: CASSLGPGTACHF. As DNA, the CDR3 is TGTGCCAGCAGCTTGGGGCCCGGGACAGCTTGTCATTTT. This sequence joins TRBV7-8 and TRBJ1-5, with 7 bases aligning to TRBD1. The CDR3 length is 13 residues. Germline CDR1 is SGHVS and CDR2 is FQNEAQ. Trimming took 3 bases from V and 16 from J; bases not matched to a gene: 12.

The chain recombines TRBV28 with TRBJ2-7, with 8 bases aligning to TRBD1. J lost 3 bases, V lost 8 bases, and 6 bases had no gene match. Germline V gene sequence: CDR1 MDHEN, CDR2 SYDVKM. The CDR3 extends over 13 amino acids. The CDR3 DNA reads as TGTGCCAGCGGGGGACAGGAGAACTACGAGCAGTACTTC. Amino acid sequence: CASGGQENYEQYF.

V and J are TRBV6-5 and TRBJ1-2; D is unclear. CDR1 and CDR2 (germline): MNHEY, SVGAGI. V lost 2 bases to trimming and J lost 7 bases, with 11 bases between them. This CDR3 comprises 13 residues. CDR3 sequence: CASSYEHPLGYTF. The DNA for the CDR3 is TGTGCCAGCAGTTACGAACACCCCCTTGGCTACACCTTC.

J is TRBJ1-6 and V is TRBV7-9, with TRBD1 matching 10 bases. CDR1 SEHNR and CDR2 FQNEAQ come from the germline V gene (reference sequence). The CDR3 is 15 amino acids. J was trimmed by 7 bases and V by 6 bases; bases with no gene match: 6. In DNA form, the CDR3 reads TGTGCCAGCAGGTCCCGGGACAGGGGCAATTCACCCCTCCACTTT. Translating it yields CASRSRDRGNSPLHF.

The chain links TRBV6-5 to TRBJ1-1; D is possibly TRBD1 (5 bases). Trimming pared 2 bases from V and 0 bases from J, leaving 13 bases between. This CDR3 spans 16 amino acids. The germline V gene encodes CDR1 MNHEY and CDR2 SVGAGI. CDR3 bases: TGTGCCAGCAGTTACGGGGGTGTGTTAATGAACACTGAAGCTTTCTTT. Its protein is CASSYGGVLMNTEAFF.

This chain connects TRBV19 to TRBJ2-3; 7 positions agree with TRBD2. V was pared by 6 bases and J by 2 bases, with 5 bases of the junction left unmatched. Germline V gene lookup returns CDR1 LNHDA and CDR2 SQIVND (reference sequence). This CDR3 contains 14 residues. CDR3 sequence: CASRGLAATDTQYF. Here the CDR3 DNA reads TGTGCCAGTAGGGGTCTAGCGGCCACAGATACGCAGTATTTT.

The V and J genes are TRBV19 and TRBJ2-7; no reliable D call. From germline, CDR1 is LNHDA and CDR2 SQIVND (reference sequence). The CDR3 consists of 14 residues. Trimming shortened V by 8 bases and J by 0 bases, and 14 bases separated the two germline ends. CDR3 amino acids: CASRAGSASYEQYF. As DNA, the CDR3 is TGTGCCAGTCGAGCCGGGTCAGCCTCCTACGAGCAGTACTTC.

The chain links TRBV5-1 to TRBJ2-7, with 11 bases fitting TRBD2. V shed 5 bases and J 7 bases; nucleotides not matched to a gene: 11. Germline V gene data show CDR1 as SGHRS and CDR2 as YFSETQ. This CDR3 contains 15 residues. Here the CDR3 DNA reads TGCGCCAGCAGACTCGGGACTAGCGGAACCTTAGAGCAGTACTTC. Its translation is CASRLGTSGTLEQYF. The full variable domain, with the rest looked up from reference TRBV5-1 and TRBJ2-7, is KAGVTQTPRYLIKTRGQQVTLSCSPISGHRSVSWYQQTPGQGLQFLFEYFSETQRNKGNFPGRFSGRQFSNSRSEMNVSTLELGDSALYLCASRLGTSGTLEQYFGPGTRLTVT.

The V gene is TRBV4-3, the J gene TRBJ2-7; a weak D match, TRBD2 (5 bases). V was shortened by 5 bases and J by 2 bases, with 13 bases between the two germline ends. The CDR3 runs to 14 residues. Germline V gene lookup returns CDR1 LGHNA and CDR2 YSLEER. The CDR3 region has the DNA TGCGCCAGCAGCAACTCCCACGGGACCTACGAGCAGTACTTC. Its translation: CASSNSHGTYEQYF.

The J gene is TRBJ1-5, the V gene TRBV28; unclear D gene. Germline loops: CDR1 MDHEN, CDR2 SYDVKM. This CDR3 is 15 amino acids long. V was shortened by 8 bases and J by 6 bases, with 20 bases between the two germline ends. The CDR3 protein is CASLGWREASQPQHF. The DNA of the CDR3 is TGTGCCAGCCTTGGGTGGAGGGAGGCGAGTCAGCCCCAGCATTTT.

The V gene is TRBV7-7, the J gene TRBJ1-1; D remains ambiguous. The CDR3 totals 13 residues. V gave up 1 base and J gave up 4 bases, with 7 bases separating them. Germline assignment: CDR1 SSHAT and CDR2 FNYEAQ (reference sequence). CDR3 region: CASSLDRATEAFF. For the CDR3, the DNA is TGTGCCAGCAGCTTAGACCGGGCCACTGAAGCTTTCTTT.